This is a list of T cell receptor beta chains from one sample in a study of CD8+ T cells in alopecia areata. Assay used: immunoSEQ multiplex PCR; TCRdb lists only in-frame clones, some missing. This table has about 120,000 clones, roughly 58% appearing once. The sequencing used CD8+ T cells sorted from blood, collected at week 4, from a patient treated with tofacitinib. Receptor source: a human donor with alopecia areata. Both conserved end residues are part of each CDR3. Fields, in order: clone size, J gene, V gene, D gene, CDR3 protein, CDR3 DNA. D genes are given only for firm matches. Size is omitted from some rows. Given values are once, few, many or a class for expanded clones.

clone_size: few; j_call: TRBJ2-1; v_call: TRBV4-3; d_call: -; cdr3_aa: CASSQKGAGEPAEQFF; cdr3_nt: TGCGCCAGCAGCCAAAAGGGGGCGGGGGAACCTGCTGAGCAGTTCTTC
clone_size: once; j_call: TRBJ1-6; v_call: TRBV27; d_call: -; cdr3_aa: CASSLSDSGVSPLHF; cdr3_nt: TGTGCCAGCAGTTTGAGTGACAGCGGAGTCTCACCCCTCCACTTT
clone_size: -; j_call: TRBJ2-3; v_call: TRBV15; d_call: -; cdr3_aa: CATSRDRADSTDTQYF; cdr3_nt: TGTGCCACCAGCAGAGATCGAGCAGACAGCACAGATACGCAGTATTTT
clone_size: -; j_call: TRBJ2-1; v_call: TRBV23-1; d_call: -; cdr3_aa: CASSQRRVPYNEQFF; cdr3_nt: TGCGCCAGCAGTCAACGGAGGGTTCCCTACAATGAGCAGTTCTTC
clone_size: -; j_call: TRBJ2-3; v_call: TRBV6-1; d_call: TRBD1; cdr3_aa: CASSGTGGIPQYF; cdr3_nt: TGTGCCAGCAGCGGGACAGGGGGAATCCCGCAGTATTTT
clone_size: -; j_call: TRBJ2-5; v_call: TRBV30; d_call: -; cdr3_aa: CAWTEGQETQYF; cdr3_nt: TGTGCCTGGACGGAAGGGCAAGAGACCCAGTACTTC
clone_size: -; j_call: TRBJ1-4; v_call: TRBV7-9; d_call: -; cdr3_aa: CASSRTGRKNEKLFF; cdr3_nt: TGTGCCAGCAGCCGTACAGGGCGGAAGAATGAAAAACTGTTTTTT
clone_size: few; j_call: TRBJ1-5; v_call: TRBV7-7; d_call: TRBD1; cdr3_aa: CASSDRVSNQPQHF; cdr3_nt: TGTGCTAGCAGTGACAGGGTTAGCAATCAGCCCCAGCATTTT
clone_size: -; j_call: TRBJ2-1; v_call: TRBV30; d_call: -; cdr3_aa: CAWSVTEYNEQFF; cdr3_nt: TGTGCCTGGAGTGTGACGGAGTACAATGAGCAGTTCTTC
clone_size: -; j_call: TRBJ2-7; v_call: TRBV13; d_call: TRBD1; cdr3_aa: CASSLYRGYEQYF; cdr3_nt: TGTGCCAGCAGCTTATACAGGGGGTACGAGCAGTACTTC
clone_size: -; j_call: TRBJ2-5; v_call: TRBV30; d_call: -; cdr3_aa: CAWSAGREETQYF; cdr3_nt: TGTGCCTGGAGTGCGGGCAGGGAGGAGACCCAGTACTTC
clone_size: -; j_call: TRBJ2-3; v_call: TRBV7-9; d_call: -; cdr3_aa: CASSLVRQVTDTQYF; cdr3_nt: TGTGCCAGCAGCTTAGTTCGGCAAGTCACAGATACGCAGTATTTT
clone_size: few; j_call: TRBJ2-7; v_call: TRBV18; d_call: -; cdr3_aa: CASSPPGEEQYF; cdr3_nt: TGTGCCAGCTCACCCCCAGGGGAAGAGCAGTACTTC
clone_size: -; j_call: TRBJ1-1; v_call: TRBV5-6; d_call: -; cdr3_aa: CASSYGTEAFF; cdr3_nt: TGTGCCAGCAGCTACGGCACTGAAGCTTTCTTT
clone_size: -; j_call: TRBJ2-7; v_call: TRBV30; d_call: -; cdr3_aa: CAWSVHSYEQYF; cdr3_nt: TGTGCCTGGAGTGTCCACAGTTACGAGCAGTACTTC
clone_size: -; j_call: TRBJ2-5; v_call: TRBV30; d_call: -; cdr3_aa: CAWYEGDQETQYF; cdr3_nt: TGTGCCTGGTACGAGGGGGACCAAGAGACCCAGTACTTC
clone_size: -; j_call: TRBJ1-4; v_call: TRBV4-2; d_call: -; cdr3_aa: CASSQDRGTGKEKLFF; cdr3_nt: TGTGCCAGCAGCCAAGATCGAGGGACGGGAAAAGAAAAACTGTTTTTT
clone_size: -; j_call: TRBJ1-6; v_call: TRBV6-5; d_call: TRBD1; cdr3_aa: CASSETGDNSPLHF; cdr3_nt: TGTGCCAGCAGCGAGACAGGGGATAATTCACCCCTCCACTTT
clone_size: -; j_call: TRBJ1-2; v_call: TRBV19; d_call: -; cdr3_aa: CASSVLPKGPNYGYTF; cdr3_nt: TGTGCCAGTAGTGTACTTCCCAAGGGCCCGAACTATGGCTACACCTTC